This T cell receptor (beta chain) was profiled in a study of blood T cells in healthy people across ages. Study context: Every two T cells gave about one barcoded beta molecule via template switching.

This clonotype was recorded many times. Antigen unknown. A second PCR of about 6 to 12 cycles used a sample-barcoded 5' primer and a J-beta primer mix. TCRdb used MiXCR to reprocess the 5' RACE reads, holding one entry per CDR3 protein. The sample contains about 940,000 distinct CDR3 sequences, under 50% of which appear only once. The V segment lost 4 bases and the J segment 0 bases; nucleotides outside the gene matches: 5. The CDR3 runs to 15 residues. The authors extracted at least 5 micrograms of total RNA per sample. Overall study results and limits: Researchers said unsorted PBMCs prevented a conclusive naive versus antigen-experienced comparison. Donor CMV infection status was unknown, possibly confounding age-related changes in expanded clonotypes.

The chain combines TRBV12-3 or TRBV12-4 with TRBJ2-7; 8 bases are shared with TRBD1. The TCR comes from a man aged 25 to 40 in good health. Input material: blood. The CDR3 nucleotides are TGTGCCAGCAGTTCACAGGGGGTGAGCTCCTACGAGCAGTACTTC. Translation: CASSSQGVSSYEQYF.